This is a list of T cell receptor beta chains from one sample in a study of cytomegalovirus exposure and HLA in healthy donors. Data came from immunoSEQ multiplex PCR; TCRdb stores just in-frame clones and leaves some out. This sample has tens of thousands of clones, with approximately 66% found just once. The sample was PBMCs. The receptor source for this set is a male donor in good health and CMV-seropositive. Each CDR3 is given with its conserved first and last residue. The order of the fields is D gene, J gene, V gene, clone size, CDR3 protein, CDR3 DNA. A D gene is named only where the DNA matches it firmly. The size entry is marked missing in some rows and otherwise reads once, few, many or a size class.

TRBD1,TRBJ1-1,TRBV19,once,CASKGRTGAGDTEAFF,TGTGCCAGTAAGGGAAGAACAGGGGCAGGGGACACTGAAGCTTTCTTT
TRBD2,TRBJ2-7,TRBV28,-,CASLPASGSTNEQYF,TGTGCCAGCCTACCGGCTAGCGGGAGTACCAACGAGCAGTACTTC
TRBD1,TRBJ2-2,TRBV27,-,CASSLDRVGNTGELFF,TGTGCCAGCAGTCTCGACAGGGTGGGGAACACCGGGGAGCTGTTTTTT
-,TRBJ1-2,TRBV25-1,few,CASSSGGANYYGYTF,TGTGCCAGCAGTTCTGGGGGGGCGAATTACTATGGCTACACCTTC
-,TRBJ1-2,TRBV6-6,few,CASSPQGGGNYGYTF,TGTGCCAGCAGTCCGCAAGGGGGAGGGAACTATGGCTACACCTTC
-,TRBJ1-5,TRBV4-1,-,CASSPSGGARYSNQPQHF,TGCGCCAGCAGTCCGTCCGGAGGGGCGAGATATAGCAATCAGCCCCAGCATTTT
TRBD2,TRBJ2-5,TRBV28,few,CASSRTSGSGETQYF,TGTGCCAGCAGTAGGACTAGCGGGAGCGGAGAGACCCAGTACTTC
TRBD2,TRBJ2-3,TRBV9,-,CASSSSGGYTDTQYF,TGTGCCAGCAGCAGTAGCGGGGGGTACACAGATACGCAGTATTTT
-,TRBJ2-1,TRBV9,-,CASSASIELQQFF,TGTGCCAGCAGCGCTTCTATAGAGCTGCAGCAGTTCTTC
-,TRBJ2-2,TRBV7-3,-,CASSYPGGELFF,TGTGCCAGCAGTTATCCCGGCGGGGAGCTGTTTTTT
-,TRBJ2-5,TRBV7-6,-,CASSLRQSQETQYF,TGTGCCAGCAGCTTAAGACAGTCCCAAGAGACCCAGTACTTC
-,TRBJ2-2,TRBV28,-,CASSPDSGWAGELFF,TGTGCCAGCAGTCCCGACTCAGGGTGGGCCGGGGAGCTGTTTTTT
-,TRBJ1-5,TRBV19,-,CASSIGTPTNQPQHF,TGTGCCAGTAGTATCGGTACCCCAACCAATCAGCCCCAGCATTTT
-,TRBJ2-1,TRBV6-5,-,CASSYRNEQFF,TGTGCCAGCAGTTACCGGAATGAGCAGTTCTTC
-,TRBJ2-7,TRBV5-6,-,CASSRYGYEQYF,TGTGCCAGCAGCCGCTACGGTTACGAGCAGTACTTC
-,TRBJ2-2,TRBV5-8,-,CASSLMNSWLANTGELFF,TGTGCCAGCAGCTTGATGAATAGCTGGCTAGCGAACACCGGGGAGCTGTTTTTT
TRBD1,TRBJ2-3,TRBV7-8,-,CASSQGANTDTQYF,TGTGCCAGCAGCCAGGGGGCAAACACAGATACGCAGTATTTT
-,TRBJ2-7,TRBV7-8,-,CASSPRLAYEQYF,TGTGCCAGCAGCCCCCGTCTAGCCTACGAGCAGTACTTC
-,TRBJ2-7,TRBV29-1,few,CSVVGLSSSYEQYF,TGCAGCGTTGTGGGACTGTCTAGCTCCTACGAGCAGTACTTC
-,TRBJ2-2,TRBV4-1,-,CASSQDRQGRAGELFF,TGCGCCAGCAGCCAAGATCGTCAGGGTAGGGCCGGGGAGCTGTTTTTT
-,TRBJ1-3,TRBV7-2,-,CASSVRRGSGNTIYF,TGTGCCAGCAGCGTGCGTAGAGGCTCTGGAAACACCATATATTTT
-,TRBJ1-4,TRBV19,-,CASSFRATNEKLFF,TGTGCCAGTAGTTTCAGGGCAACTAATGAAAAACTGTTTTTT
-,TRBJ2-7,TRBV18,-,CASSSSRIEEQYF,TGTGCCAGCTCATCCTCTAGAATTGAAGAGCAGTACTTC
-,TRBJ2-1,TRBV28,-,CASSVDSPNEQFF,TGTGCCAGCAGTGTTGACAGTCCCAATGAGCAGTTCTTC
-,TRBJ1-2,TRBV30,-,CACQAFQEDGYTF,TGTGCCTGTCAGGCGTTCCAGGAGGATGGCTACACCTTC
-,TRBJ1-1,TRBV12-5,-,CASGFSTAGKAFF,TGTGCTAGTGGATTTTCGACCGCGGGTAAAGCTTTCTTT
-,TRBJ2-3,TRBV5-4,-,CASSLDRYSTDTQYF,TGTGCCAGCAGCTTGGACAGGTATAGCACAGATACGCAGTATTTT
TRBD1,TRBJ2-1,TRBV7-3,-,CASSFDRGTYNEQFF,TGTGCCAGCAGCTTCGACAGGGGAACGTACAATGAGCAGTTCTTC
TRBD1,TRBJ1-6,TRBV6-5,few,CASRGDREGSPLHF,TGTGCCAGCAGGGGAGACAGGGAAGGATCACCCCTCCACTTT
-,TRBJ1-4,TRBV7-9,few,CASSTFGGTRATNEKLFF,TGTGCCAGCAGCACCTTTGGAGGGACTAGAGCAACTAATGAAAAACTGTTTTTT
TRBD2,TRBJ2-7,TRBV9,-,CASSIAGGYEQYF,TGTGCCAGCAGCATAGCGGGAGGGTACGAGCAGTACTTC
-,TRBJ2-1,TRBV25-1,-,CASSESAGAYYNEQFF,TGTGCCAGCAGTGAAAGTGCGGGGGCCTATTACAATGAGCAGTTCTTC
-,TRBJ2-2,TRBV9,-,CASQASNTGELFF,TGTGCCAGCCAGGCATCGAACACCGGGGAGCTGTTTTTT
-,TRBJ2-3,TRBV19,-,CASSIAGHTDTQYF,TGTGCCAGTAGTATAGCAGGGCACACAGATACGCAGTATTTT
-,TRBJ2-1,TRBV21-1,-,CASSPTSHEQFF,TGTGCCAGCAGCCCCACCAGTCATGAGCAGTTCTTC
TRBD1,TRBJ2-7,TRBV6-5,few,CASSPPGQGTYEQYF,TGTGCCAGCAGCCCACCGGGACAGGGTACCTACGAGCAGTACTTC